These 18 T cell receptor beta chains were sequenced from one sample in a study of blood T cell repertoires in COVID-19. Repertoires were generated with immunoSEQ multiplex PCR, while TCRdb's copy carries only in-frame clones and drops some. The table shows some 80,000 clones, with roughly 76% occurring only once. Sequenced sample: peripheral blood. These receptors all stem from a woman of 80 years or more with active or convalescent COVID-19.

The rearrangement joins TRBV19 to TRBJ1-1, with a tentative D call TRBD1 (6 bases). V shed 1 base and J shed 4 bases, with 13 bases lying between them. Germline CDR1 and CDR2: LNHDA and SQIVND (reference sequence). This CDR3 comprises 15 residues. The CDR3 reads CASSIGGRGVTEAFF. In DNA, the CDR3 is TGTGCCAGTAGTATAGGCGGCAGGGGAGTCACTGAAGCTTTCTTT.

Worth noting for this clone: Relative to the germline gene, one junction end is altered; a read error may explain this. Other DNA sequences in this sample translate to the same CDR3. The V call is TRBV30, the J call TRBJ2-7; D may be TRBD2 (6 bases). Germline CDR1 and CDR2: GTSNPN and SVGIG (reference sequence). There are 10 residues in the CDR3. For the CDR3, the DNA is TGTGCCTTGGGACTCTACGAGCAATACTTC. It encodes CALGLYEQYF.

This chain links TRBV5-1 with TRBJ1-2, with 7 bases aligning to TRBD1. V lost 3 bases to trimming and J lost 2 bases; unmatched junction nucleotides: 4. CDR3 size: 14 residues. The germline gives CDR1 SGHRS, CDR2 YFSETQ. DNA for the CDR3: TGCGCCAGCAGCTGGAGGGGGCCGAACTATGGCTACACCTTC. This sequence encodes CASSWRGPNYGYTF.

DNA for the CDR3: TGTGCCAGCAGCTTAAGCGGGGGGGCCCACTACGAGCAGTACTTC. Amino acid sequence: CASSLSGGAHYEQYF. The chain employs TRBV5-6 and TRBJ2-7, with 10 bases aligning to TRBD2. The CDR3 spans 15 residues. Germline assignment: CDR1 SGHDT and CDR2 YYEEEE. Trimming at V came to 2 bases and at J to 3 bases, leaving 5 bases not matched to a gene.

The gene calls are TRBV29-1 and TRBJ1-1; TRBD1 might be the D (6 bases). This CDR3 contains 14 residues. Per germline, CDR1 SQVTM and CDR2 ANQGSEA. With 7 bases removed from V and 0 bases from J, the gap between germline ends came to 15 bases. CDR3 DNA sequence: TGCAGCGCCCACCCAGGGGTTATGAACACTGAAGCTTTCTTT. This encodes CSAHPGVMNTEAFF.

This sequence joins TRBV3-1 (or the pseudogene TRBV3-2) and TRBJ1-2; 9 nucleotides align to TRBD1. V gave up 5 bases and J gave up 4 bases; unmatched junction bases: 11. Germline CDR1 reads LGHDT; CDR2 reads YNNKEL (reference sequence). The length of the CDR3 is 16 residues. The CDR3 DNA reads TGTGCCAGCAGCGAACGGGACAGGGATTACCTCTATGGCTACACCTTC. Translated, it gives CASSERDRDYLYGYTF.

The rearrangement uses TRBV30 and TRBJ2-7, with 8 bases that match TRBD2. The germline gives CDR1 GTSNPN, CDR2 SVGIG (reference sequence). V was clipped by 1 base and J by 2 bases; unmatched bases: 10. The CDR3 consists of 16 residues. The CDR3, as DNA: TGTGCCTGGAGTGCCTTAGGCTTGCGGGGGGCCTACGAGCAGTACTTC. This sequence encodes CAWSALGLRGAYEQYF.

This clone was found a few times. V is TRBV5-6 and J is TRBJ2-3; 8 nucleotides match TRBD2. V lost 4 bases and J lost 3; bases outside the gene matches: 10. The CDR3 is 16 residues long. The V gene's germline CDR1 is SGHDT and CDR2 YYEEEE. The CDR3 nucleotides read TGTGCCAGCAGCCGCTATGGGCTAGCGGGTACAGATACGCAGTATTTT. This sequence encodes CASSRYGLAGTDTQYF.

This clone was picked up one time. This chain uses TRBV19 with TRBJ1-5, with TRBD1 as a possible D gene (5 bases). Looked up from germline, CDR1 is LNHDA and CDR2 is SQIVND (reference sequence). Trimming took 1 base from V and 3 from J, leaving 13 bases between them. The CDR3 totals 16 residues. The CDR3 DNA sequence: TGTGCCAGTAGTATAGTATCTGGGGCCCTCAATCAGCCCCAGCATTTT. It is translated as CASSIVSGALNQPQHF. Based on the CDR3 plus reference TRBV19 and TRBJ1-5, the full variable domain is DGGITQSPKYLFRKEGQNVTLSCEQNLNHDAMYWYRQDPGQGLRLIYYSQIVNDFQKGDIAEGYSVSREKKESFPLTVTSAQKNPTAFYLCASSIVSGALNQPQHFGDGTRLSIL.

The chain has TRBV19 and TRBJ2-6; 9 bases agree with TRBD1. Looked up from germline, CDR1 is LNHDA and CDR2 is SQIVND (reference sequence). The V gene end was trimmed by 4 bases and the J gene end by 1 base; junction bases not matched to a gene: 14. This CDR3 has 20 amino acids. The CDR3: CASSSLGFRGQGSGANVLTF. In nucleotides, the CDR3 is TGTGCCAGTAGTAGTCTTGGGTTCCGAGGACAGGGGTCTGGGGCCAACGTCCTGACTTTC.

The chain recombines TRBV9 with TRBJ2-7, with a possible D match to TRBD2 (7 bases). Per germline, CDR1 SGDLS and CDR2 YYNGEE. This CDR3 region has 17 residues. The V gene lost 4 bases and the J gene lost 5 bases, with 25 bases spanning the gap. The CDR3 nucleotides read TGTGCCAGCAGCCCAAGGGAGTGGGGGGGCCGGGCGGACGAGCAGTACTTC. It translates to CASSPREWGGRADEQYF.

The genes are TRBV19 and TRBJ2-5; D gene unclear. CDR3 size: 14 residues. Germline V gene lookup returns CDR1 LNHDA and CDR2 SQIVND (reference sequence). V lost 1 base, J lost 1 base, and 7 bases lay in between. This chain's CDR3 is CASSIGYGQETQYF. The CDR3 coding sequence is TGTGCCAGTAGTATAGGGTACGGCCAAGAGACCCAGTACTTC.

The chain combines TRBV6-2 or TRBV6-3 with TRBJ1-2; the D is unclear. Germline CDR1 and CDR2: MNHEY and SVGEGT. This CDR3 spans 15 amino acids. The V gene lost 4 bases and the J gene lost 2 bases, with 14 bases spanning the gap. The CDR3 region is CASSSFRSSNYGYTF. The CDR3, as DNA: TGTGCCAGCAGTTCCTTCAGGTCTTCAAACTATGGCTACACCTTC.

This clone was recorded at least ten times. The rearrangement uses TRBV19 and TRBJ1-1; the match to TRBD1 covers 7 bases. CDR1 is LNHDA, CDR2 SQIVND, per germline (reference sequence). The CDR3 has 15 amino acids. Unmatched junction bases numbered 7, after V lost 6 bases and J lost 0 bases. This chain's CDR3 is CASSLRDSLNTEAFF. Here the CDR3 DNA reads TGTGCCAGTAGCCTCCGGGACAGTTTGAACACTGAAGCTTTCTTT.

This clone was seen only a few times. The chain uses TRBV3-1 (or the pseudogene TRBV3-2) and TRBJ1-6, with TRBD1 as a possible D gene (5 bases). Germline V gene sequence: CDR1 LGHDT, CDR2 YNNKEL (reference sequence). The CDR3 covers 17 residues. The ends were cut back, 3 bases at V and 2 bases at J, with 14 bases in the middle. The CDR3 nucleotides are TGTGCCAGCAGCCACAGGCAGGGTGGGACCTATAATTCACCCCTCCACTTT. It translates to CASSHRQGGTYNSPLHF.

This clone was counted only a few times. This chain links TRBV28 with TRBJ1-1; the match to TRBD1 covers 8 bases. Germline trimming cut 6 bases from V and 5 bases from J; bases unmatched to any gene: 5. The V gene's germline CDR1 is MDHEN and CDR2 SYDVKM. The CDR3 sequence is 13 residues long. CDR3 nucleotide sequence: TGTGCCAGCAGCTCCGGACAGGGAACTGAAGCTTTCTTT. Its protein is CASSSGQGTEAFF.

The chain links TRBV7-6 to TRBJ2-7; D might be TRBD2 (6 bases). V was clipped by 5 bases and J by 1 base, with 18 bases between them. The CDR3 contains 16 residues. Per germline, CDR1 SGHVS and CDR2 FNYEAQ. The CDR3 region has the DNA TGTGCCAGCAGCCCATTTTTAGCGGAGTTATCCTACGAGCAGTACTTC. Amino acid sequence: CASSPFLAELSYEQYF.

The V and J genes are TRBV3-1 (or the pseudogene TRBV3-2) and TRBJ2-5; TRBD2 matches 9 bases. Trimming removed 1 base from V and 5 bases from J; junction bases left unmatched: 2. The CDR3 covers 14 residues. Germline CDR1 is LGHDT and CDR2 is YNNKEL (reference sequence). Here the CDR3 DNA reads TGTGCCAGCAGCCAAGTAGCGGGGGTCGAGACCCAGTACTTC. Protein product: CASSQVAGVETQYF.